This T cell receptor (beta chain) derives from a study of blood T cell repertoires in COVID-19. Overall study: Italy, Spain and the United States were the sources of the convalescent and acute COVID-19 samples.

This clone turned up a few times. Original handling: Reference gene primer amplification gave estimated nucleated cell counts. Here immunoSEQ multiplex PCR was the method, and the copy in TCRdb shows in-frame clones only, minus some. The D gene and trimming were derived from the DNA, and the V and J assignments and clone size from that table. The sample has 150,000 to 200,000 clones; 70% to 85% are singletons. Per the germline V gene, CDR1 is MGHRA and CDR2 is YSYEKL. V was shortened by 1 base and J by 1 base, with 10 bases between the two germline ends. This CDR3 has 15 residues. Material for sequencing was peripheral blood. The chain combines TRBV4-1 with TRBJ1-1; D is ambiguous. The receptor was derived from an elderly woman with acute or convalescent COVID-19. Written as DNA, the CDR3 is TGCGCCAGCAGCCAAGGGGTTTGGGCGAACACTGAAGCTTTCTTT. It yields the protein CASSQGVWANTEAFF.